This record covers a single T cell receptor beta chain. The source of the sample is a study of blood T cell repertoires in COVID-19. The overall study: Whether acute or convalescent, the COVID-19 samples came from the United States, Italy and Spain. T cells, B-cell-depleted T cells, or PBMCs provided the cDNA or gDNA that served as material.

In the original analysis: Amplified reference gene primers provided the basis for estimating nucleated cell counts. Clones were read by immunoSEQ multiplex PCR, and TCRdb kept only the in-frame ones, dropping some. That table furnishes V, J and clone size, whereas the DNA furnished D and trimming. The repertoire holds about 49,000 clones, roughly 90% seen once, with around 13% in the top ten. The clonotype originates from a man aged 80 or over with acute or convalescent COVID-19. The specimen sequenced was peripheral blood.

The CDR3 protein is CASSPGTDVGNSPLHF. In nucleotides, the CDR3 is TGCGCCAGCAGCCCTGGGACTGACGTCGGGAATTCACCCCTCCACTTT. This chain joins TRBV5-1 and TRBJ1-6, with TRBD1 as a possible D gene (5 bases). Between the trimmed V and J ends, which lost 4 bases and 7 bases, there was a span of 18 bases. CDR1 SGHRS and CDR2 YFSETQ come from the germline V gene. This CDR3 contains 16 residues.